Below, 3 T cell receptor beta chains from the same sample are listed, as sequenced in a study of ipilimumab plus nivolumab after autologous stem cell transplantation. This table comes from immunoSEQ multiplex PCR, and its TCRdb copy is limited to in-frame clones, with some not included. The data show about 9,400 clones, over 60% seen once. Sample: PBMCs, taken in a trial of ipilimumab plus nivolumab as post-transplant consolidation. The origin of the receptors is a female donor with multiple myeloma.

V usage is TRBV10-2 and J usage is TRBJ1-5; D is possibly TRBD1 (5 bases). CDR3 length: 15 amino acids. V lost 1 base, J lost 7 bases, and 14 bases lay in between. Germline-derived CDR1 and CDR2 are WSHSY and SAAADI. DNA of the CDR3: TGCGCCAGCAGTGAGTACGAAGGACGGGGGCAGCCCCAGCATTTT. This gives the protein CASSEYEGRGQPQHF.

The chain has TRBV9 and TRBJ2-7; D is perhaps TRBD1 (5 bases). V lost 0 bases to trimming and J lost 5 bases, with 12 bases between them. Germline CDR1 and CDR2: SGDLS and YYNGEE. The length of the CDR3 is 14 residues. The CDR3 region is CASSVVPGSDEQYF. The CDR3 DNA is TGTGCCAGCAGCGTAGTCCCAGGGTCGGACGAGCAGTACTTC.

The rearrangement uses TRBV5-5 and TRBJ2-7; possibly TRBD2 for D (6 bases). This CDR3 is 16 amino acids long. CDR1 and CDR2 (germline): SGHKS, YYEKEE (reference sequence). V lost 4 bases, J lost 2 bases, and 19 bases lay in between. CDR3 DNA: TGTGCCAGCAGCCCCATGCCCGGGACTGGTACCTACGAGCAGTACTTC. Its translation is CASSPMPGTGTYEQYF. Drawing the rest from reference TRBV5-5 and TRBJ2-7, the complete variable domain is DAGVTQSPTHLIKTRGQQVTLRCSPISGHKSVSWYQQVLGQGPQFIFQYYEKEERGRGNFPDRFSARQFPNYSSELNVNALLLGDSALYLCASSPMPGTGTYEQYFGPGTRLTVT.